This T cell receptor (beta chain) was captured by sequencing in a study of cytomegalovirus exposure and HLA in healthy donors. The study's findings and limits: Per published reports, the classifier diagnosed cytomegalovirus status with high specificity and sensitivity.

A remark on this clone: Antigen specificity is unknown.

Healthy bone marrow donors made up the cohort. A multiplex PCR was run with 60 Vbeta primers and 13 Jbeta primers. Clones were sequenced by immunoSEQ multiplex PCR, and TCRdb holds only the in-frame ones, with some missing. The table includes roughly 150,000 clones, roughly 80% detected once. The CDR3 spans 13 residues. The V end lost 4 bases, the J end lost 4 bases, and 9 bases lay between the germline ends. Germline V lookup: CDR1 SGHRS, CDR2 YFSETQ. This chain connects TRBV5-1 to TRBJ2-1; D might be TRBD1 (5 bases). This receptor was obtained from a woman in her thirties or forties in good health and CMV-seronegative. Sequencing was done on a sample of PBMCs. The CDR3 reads CASSPDIYNEQFF. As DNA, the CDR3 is TGCGCCAGCAGCCCGGACATATACAATGAGCAGTTCTTC.